The T cell receptor (beta chain) under discussion was sequenced for a study of blood T cell repertoires in COVID-19. The overall study: Whether acute or convalescent, the COVID-19 samples came from the United States, Italy and Spain. Sources were T cells, B-cell-depleted T cells, or PBMCs; the material itself was cDNA or gDNA.

How the authors handled the data: Cell counts per sample came from amplifying reference gene primers. Libraries were prepared by immunoSEQ multiplex PCR; TCRdb keeps only in-frame clonotypes and omits some of them. V, J and clone size reflect that table, while D and trimming were determined from the DNA. The sample lists around 170,000 clones; roughly 80% were seen once. The V and J ends lost 7 bases and 5 bases, in that order; junction bases with no gene match: 9. The CDR3 extends over 15 amino acids. Per germline, CDR1 SGHAT and CDR2 FQNNGV. The chain employs TRBV11-2 and TRBJ2-2; 8 bases are a match to TRBD2. The source of this sequence is a man aged 18 to 30 with active or convalescent COVID-19. The sequenced sample consisted of peripheral blood. The CDR3: CASTFTSGLTGELFF. The CDR3 nucleotides are TGTGCCAGCACCTTTACTAGCGGACTAACCGGGGAGCTGTTTTTT.